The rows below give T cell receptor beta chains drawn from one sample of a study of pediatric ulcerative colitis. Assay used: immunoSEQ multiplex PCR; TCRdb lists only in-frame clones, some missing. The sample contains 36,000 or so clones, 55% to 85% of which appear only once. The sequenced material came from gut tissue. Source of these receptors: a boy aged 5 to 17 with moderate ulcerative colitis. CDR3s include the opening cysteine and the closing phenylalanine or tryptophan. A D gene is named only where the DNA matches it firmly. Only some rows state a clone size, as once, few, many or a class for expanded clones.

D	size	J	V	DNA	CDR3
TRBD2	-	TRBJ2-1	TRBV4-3	TGCGCCAGCAGCCAAGGGGCGGTAACTAGCGGTTACAATGAGCAGTTCTTC	CASSQGAVTSGYNEQFF
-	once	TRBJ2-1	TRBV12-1	TGTGCCAGCAGCCGGGGGGACTGGCGGGAATACAATGAGCAGTTCTTC	CASSRGDWREYNEQFF
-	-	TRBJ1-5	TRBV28	TGTGCCAGCAGTTTAACAAGGGCCGAAGGGGATCAGCCCCAGCATTTT	CASSLTRAEGDQPQHF
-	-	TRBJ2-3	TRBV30	TGTGCCTGGAGGGCCCCCGGGGAAAGCACAGATACGCAGTATTTT	CAWRAPGESTDTQYF
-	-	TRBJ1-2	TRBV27	TGTGCCAGCAGTAGCCGCGAGGGTATTGGCGGCTACACCTTC	CASSSREGIGGYTF
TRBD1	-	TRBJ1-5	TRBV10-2	TGCGCCAGCAGTGGGGGACAGATTTATAGCAATCAGCCCCAGCATTTT	CASSGGQIYSNQPQHF
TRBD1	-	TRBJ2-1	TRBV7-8	TGTGCCAGCAGCCCAGGCGAGGGGGCCAATGAGCAGTTCTTC	CASSPGEGANEQFF
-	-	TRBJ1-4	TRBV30	TGTGCCTGGAGTGCCTTAGGAGCAACTAATGAAAAACTGTTTTTT	CAWSALGATNEKLFF
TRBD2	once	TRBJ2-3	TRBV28	TGTGCCAGCAGTTGGACTAGCGGGGGGTCCGCAGATACGCAGTATTTT	CASSWTSGGSADTQYF
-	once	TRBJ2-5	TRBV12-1	TGTGCCAGCAGCTTTCGTTCTAGCGGGGGTTGTTGGCCAGTAGAGACCCAGTACTTC	CASSFRSSGGCWPVETQYF
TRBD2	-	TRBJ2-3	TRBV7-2	TGTGCCAGCAGCCCAGACCCGGGGGGAGATACGCAGTATTTT	CASSPDPGGDTQYF
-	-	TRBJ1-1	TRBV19	TGTGCCAGTAGTCCAGGACAGCCGAAGAACACTGAAGCTTTCTTT	CASSPGQPKNTEAFF
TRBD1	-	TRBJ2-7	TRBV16	TGTGCCAGCAGCCAGGACAGGGACTACGAGCAGTACTTC	CASSQDRDYEQYF
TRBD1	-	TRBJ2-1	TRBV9	TGTGCCAGCAGCGCAAATGGACAGGAGTACAATGAGCAGTTCTTC	CASSANGQEYNEQFF
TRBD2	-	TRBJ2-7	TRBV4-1	TGCGCCAGCAGCCGGGGACTAGCGGACAGCTCCTACGAGCAGTACTTC	CASSRGLADSSYEQYF
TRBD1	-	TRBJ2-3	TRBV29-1	TGCAGCTCAGGGGGAGACGCAGATACGCAGTATTTT	CSSGGDADTQYF
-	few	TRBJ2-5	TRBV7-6	TGTGCCAGCAGCTTAGCCCAAGGGGAGACCCAGTACTTC	CASSLAQGETQYF
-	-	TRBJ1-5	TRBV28	TGTGCCAGCAGTTCTGACCCCTTTAATCAGCCCCAGCATTTT	CASSSDPFNQPQHF
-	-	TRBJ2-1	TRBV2	TGTGCCAGCAGACAAGACAATGAGCAGTTCTTC	CASRQDNEQFF
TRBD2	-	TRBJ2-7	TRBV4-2	TGTGCCAGCAGCCAGGGACTAGCGGGATTCTACGAGCAGTACTTC	CASSQGLAGFYEQYF
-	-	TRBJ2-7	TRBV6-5	TGTGCCAGCAGTGAACCCTACGAGCAGTACTTC	CASSEPYEQYF
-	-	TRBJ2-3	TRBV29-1	TGCAGCGTTGACCACACAGATACGCAGTATTTT	CSVDHTDTQYF
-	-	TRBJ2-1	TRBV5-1	TGCGCCAGTGGCGCCCAAAGCTCCTACAATGAGCAGTTCTTC	CASGAQSSYNEQFF
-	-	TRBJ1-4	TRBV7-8	TGTGCCAGCAGCCAGGGACTTTATGAAAAACTGTTTTTT	CASSQGLYEKLFF
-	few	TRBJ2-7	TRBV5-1	TGCGCCAGCAGCTCCGACTGGTACGAGCAGTACTTC	CASSSDWYEQYF
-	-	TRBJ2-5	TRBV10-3	TGTGCCATCAGTGAGAATCGGGTAGCGGAGGAGACCCAGTACTTC	CAISENRVAEETQYF
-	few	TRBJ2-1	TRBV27	TGTGCCAGCAGTTTGGGGGACTCCTACAATGAGCAGTTCTTC	CASSLGDSYNEQFF
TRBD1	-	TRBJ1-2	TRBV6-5	TGTGCCAGCAGTACAGGGGGGTATGGCTACACCTTC	CASSTGGYGYTF
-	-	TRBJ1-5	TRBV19	TGTGCCAGTAAACAGGGAACCTGGGATCAGCCCCAGCATTTT	CASKQGTWDQPQHF
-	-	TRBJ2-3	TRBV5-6	TGTGCCAGCAGCCTCGACCAACCGACAGGTTTTATTGCAGATACGCAGTATTTT	CASSLDQPTGFIADTQYF
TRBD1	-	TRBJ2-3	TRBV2	TGTGCCAGCCAAGCTCCGGGACAGGGGGCCACAGATACGCAGTATTTT	CASQAPGQGATDTQYF
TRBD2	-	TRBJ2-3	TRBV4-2	TGTGCCAGCAGCCAAGTTTTAGGAGCGGGGGGCACAGATACGCAGTATTTT	CASSQVLGAGGTDTQYF
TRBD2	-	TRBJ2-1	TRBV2	TGTGCCAGCGAGACACTAGCGGCTCGCTACAATGAGCAGTTCTTC	CASETLAARYNEQFF
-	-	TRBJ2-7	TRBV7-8	TGTGCCAGCAGCTTAGAATCCCCAACTAGATTTCGGGACGAGCAGTACTTC	CASSLESPTRFRDEQYF
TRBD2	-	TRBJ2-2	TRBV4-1	TGCGCCAGCAGCCAAGGGGCTGTTTTAGCGGGAGTATCCGGGGAGCTGTTTTTT	CASSQGAVLAGVSGELFF
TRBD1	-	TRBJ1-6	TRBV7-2	TGTGCCAGCAGCCCACGACAGGGACAGTCACCCCTCCACTTT	CASSPRQGQSPLHF
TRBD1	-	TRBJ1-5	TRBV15	TGTGCCACCAGCAGAGGGACAGGGGGTGGAAGCAATCAGCCCCAGCATTTT	CATSRGTGGGSNQPQHF
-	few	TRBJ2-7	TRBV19	TGTGCCAGTAGTGTCGATGATGGCCCCTTCGAGCAGTACTTC	CASSVDDGPFEQYF
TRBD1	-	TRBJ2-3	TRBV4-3	TGCGCCAGCAGCCATGGACAGGGCTCAGATACGCAGTATTTT	CASSHGQGSDTQYF
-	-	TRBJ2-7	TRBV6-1	TGTGCCAGCACCGGGACTCTGGTCGAAGCGTACGAGCAGTACTTC	CASTGTLVEAYEQYF
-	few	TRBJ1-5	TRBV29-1	TGCAGCGTTGGGGACGTATACCAGCCCCAGCATTTT	CSVGDVYQPQHF
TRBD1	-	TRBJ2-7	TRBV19	TGTGCCAGTAGTATAGTTCCGGGACAGATCTACGAGCAGTACTTC	CASSIVPGQIYEQYF
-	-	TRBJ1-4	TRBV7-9	TGTGCCAGCAGCTTGACAGGTTGGGCTAATGAAAAACTGTTTTTT	CASSLTGWANEKLFF
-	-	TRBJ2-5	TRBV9	TGTGCCAGCAGTCGGGACTTTCAAGAGACCCAGTACTTC	CASSRDFQETQYF
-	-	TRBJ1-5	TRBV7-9	TGTGCCAGCAGCCCCGTGTTTGGTAGCAATCAGCCCCAGCATTTT	CASSPVFGSNQPQHF
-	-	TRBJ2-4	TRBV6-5	TGTGCCAGCAGTTACTCGAGTCTAGCCAAAAACATTCAGTACTTC	CASSYSSLAKNIQYF
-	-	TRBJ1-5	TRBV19	TGTGCCAGTAGTATGCCACAGAACAATCAGCCCCAGCATTTT	CASSMPQNNQPQHF
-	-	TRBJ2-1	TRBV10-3	TGTGCCATCAGTGAGTCGGAGGCAGGTAGACATGAGCAGTTCTTC	CAISESEAGRHEQFF